The rows below give T cell receptor beta chains drawn from one sample of a study of blood T cell repertoires in COVID-19. This table comes from immunoSEQ multiplex PCR, and its TCRdb copy is limited to in-frame clones, with some not included. This sample has some 22,000 clones, with about nine tenths found just once. The specimen sequenced was peripheral blood. The receptor source for this set is a woman over 75 with acute or convalescent COVID-19. Both conserved end residues are part of each CDR3. Each record gives: J gene, D gene, V gene, clone size, CDR3 DNA, CDR3 protein. D genes are given only for firm matches. For some rows the clone size is stated as once, few or many, or as a class when expanded; others skip it.

TRBJ1-1 | NA | TRBV10-3 | NA | TGTGCCACCCTTGGGACTTCTGGAACTGAAGCTTTCTTT | CATLGTSGTEAFF
TRBJ2-2 | NA | TRBV3-1/TRBV3-2 | NA | TGTGCCACCGAGGGTCCCGGGGAGCTGTTTTTT | CATEGPGELFF
TRBJ2-7 | TRBD2 | TRBV27 | few | TGTGCCAGCAGTTCGCAGGCCTTCCGGCGGGGGGGCCGGTACGAGCAGTACTTC | CASSSQAFRRGGRYEQYF
TRBJ2-7 | TRBD1 | TRBV5-8 | NA | TGTGCCAGCAGCCCGGGACAGGACTACGAGCAGTACTTC | CASSPGQDYEQYF
TRBJ2-7 | NA | TRBV10-3 | NA | TGTGCCATCAGTGAGTCTCAGGGGAGCTCCTACGAGCAGTACTTC | CAISESQGSSYEQYF
TRBJ1-4 | NA | TRBV24-1 | NA | TGTGCCACCTTCCGGGACTTAGAGACAACTAATGAAAAACTGTTTTTT | CATFRDLETTNEKLFF
TRBJ1-6 | NA | TRBV6-5 | NA | TGTGCCAGCATATCAACGACAGGTTCACCCCTCCACTTT | CASISTTGSPLHF
TRBJ2-7 | TRBD2 | TRBV6-6 | once | TGTGCCAGCAGCCAACAGACTAGCCTCGAGCAGTACTTC | CASSQQTSLEQYF
TRBJ1-5 | TRBD1 | TRBV18 | NA | TGTGCCAGCTCACCGGGACAGAATAATCAGCCCCAGCATTTT | CASSPGQNNQPQHF
TRBJ2-5 | NA | TRBV1 | NA | TGCACCAGCAGCCGGACTAGCGGGAGATCAGGGACCCAGTACTTC | CTSSRTSGRSGTQYF
TRBJ2-1 | TRBD2 | TRBV14 | NA | TGTGCCAGCAGCCAAGATAGGACTAGCCTACATGAGCAGTTCTTC | CASSQDRTSLHEQFF
TRBJ2-1 | TRBD2 | TRBV27 | once | TGTGCCAGCGGTCGAGCGGGAGCTTACAATGAGCAGTTCTTC | CASGRAGAYNEQFF
TRBJ2-2 | NA | TRBV27 | NA | TGTGCCAGCAGTTTTCTCGGCAGGGCCTCCGGGGAGCTGTTTTTT | CASSFLGRASGELFF
TRBJ2-3 | TRBD1 | TRBV18 | NA | TGTGCCAGCTCCTCCGGACCGGGACAGGGAACAGATACGCAGTATTTT | CASSSGPGQGTDTQYF
TRBJ2-3 | TRBD2 | TRBV18 | NA | TGTGCCAGCTCACCAACAGCGGGAGGTGGAGATACGCAGTATTTT | CASSPTAGGGDTQYF
TRBJ1-5 | NA | TRBV9 | NA | TGTGCCAGCAGCCCTCAGGGTATCGGGAGTCAGCCCCAGCATTTT | CASSPQGIGSQPQHF
TRBJ2-7 | TRBD2 | TRBV7-2 | NA | TGTGCCAGCAGCTTAGTAGGTAGCGGGATAGGGAACGAGCAGTACTTC | CASSLVGSGIGNEQYF
TRBJ2-2 | NA | TRBV4-1 | NA | TGCGCCAGCAGCCTGGGGGGCACCGGGGAGCTGTTTTTT | CASSLGGTGELFF
TRBJ2-7 | NA | TRBV7-2 | NA | TGTGCCAGCAGCCTACAGGGAGGGGGAGCCTACGAGCAGTACTTC | CASSLQGGGAYEQYF
TRBJ2-2 | NA | TRBV6-5 | NA | TGTGCCAGCAGTTACATGGGAGGAAGTGTCACCGGGGAGCTGTTTTTT | CASSYMGGSVTGELFF
TRBJ1-2 | NA | TRBV7-8 | NA | TGTGCCAGCAGCTCAGGGGAATATGGCTACACCTTC | CASSSGEYGYTF
TRBJ1-3 | NA | TRBV29-1 | NA | TGCAGCGTTGTGGGGAACAGGGTCGCGGGAAACACCATATATTTT | CSVVGNRVAGNTIYF
TRBJ2-5 | NA | TRBV7-2 | NA | TGTGCCAGCAGCCCCCGGGGGGCCAGAGAGACCCAGTACTTC | CASSPRGARETQYF
TRBJ2-7 | TRBD2 | TRBV7-2 | NA | TGTGCCAGCAGCCAGGGACTAGCGGGGGATTACGAGCAGTACTTC | CASSQGLAGDYEQYF
TRBJ2-1 | TRBD1 | TRBV7-2 | NA | TGTGCCAGCAGCTCGTTGGGACAGGCGGAAAGGTTCTTC | CASSSLGQAERFF
TRBJ2-1 | NA | TRBV6-6 | NA | TGTGCCAGCAGTTACTATGGAGCGGAGGAGCAGTTCTTC | CASSYYGAEEQFF
TRBJ2-3 | NA | TRBV7-9 | NA | TGTGCCAGCAGCCCGGACCCCGGGGGAAATCCAGATACGCAGTATTTT | CASSPDPGGNPDTQYF
TRBJ1-6 | TRBD1 | TRBV6-5 | NA | TGTGCCAGCTACCACAGGGGAGGAGGATCACCCCTCCACTTT | CASYHRGGGSPLHF
TRBJ1-2 | TRBD1 | TRBV6-1 | few | TGTGCCAGCAGTGAAGTGGGACAGGGGGCTCATCGGTATGGCTACACCTTC | CASSEVGQGAHRYGYTF
TRBJ2-3 | NA | TRBV2 | NA | TGTGCCAGCAGCGTACAGGGCCTGAACACAGATACGCAGTATTTT | CASSVQGLNTDTQYF
TRBJ1-1 | TRBD1 | TRBV27 | NA | TGTGCCAGCAGTAAACCCGGGACAGCCTACACTGAAGCTTTCTTT | CASSKPGTAYTEAFF
TRBJ2-5 | TRBD2 | TRBV5-1 | NA | TGCGCCAGCAGCTTAGGAAGCGGGGGGGCAGTCTACGAGACCCAGTACTTC | CASSLGSGGAVYETQYF
TRBJ1-4 | NA | TRBV5-1 | NA | TGCGCCAGCAGCCCGGACAGTTCCAATGAAAAACTGTTTTTT | CASSPDSSNEKLFF
TRBJ1-3 | NA | TRBV27 | NA | TGTGCCAGCAGTACTGAAACTGGAAACACCATATATTTT | CASSTETGNTIYF
TRBJ2-1 | NA | TRBV6-2/TRBV6-3 | NA | TGTGCCAGCAGTTACTCGACAGCCGACAATGAGCAGTTCTTC | CASSYSTADNEQFF
TRBJ1-2 | TRBD1 | TRBV25-1 | few | TGTGCCAGCAGTAGAGGGGGCCGGTACTATGGCTACACCTTC | CASSRGGRYYGYTF
TRBJ2-3 | TRBD1 | TRBV9 | NA | TGTGCCAGCAGCACAGAGACAGGGGCGAGCACAGATACGCAGTATTTT | CASSTETGASTDTQYF
TRBJ2-1 | TRBD2 | TRBV5-1 | once | TGCGCCAGCAGCTTGGGACTAGCGAAGATGAATGAGCAGTTCTTC | CASSLGLAKMNEQFF
TRBJ1-2 | TRBD1 | TRBV18 | NA | TGTGCCAGCTCACCGGCGGGACAGAGTTCCTATGGCTACACCTTC | CASSPAGQSSYGYTF
TRBJ2-5 | NA | TRBV4-1 | NA | TGCGCCAGCAGCCTCCGGCAGGGTGGCGAGACCCAGTACTTC | CASSLRQGGETQYF
TRBJ1-2 | TRBD1 | TRBV11-2 | NA | TGTGCCAGCAGCTTCCAGGGGGAGGCTAACTATGGCTACACCTTC | CASSFQGEANYGYTF
TRBJ2-1 | NA | TRBV11-2 | NA | TGTGCCAGCAGCGTACGGGTCCTGAACAATGAGCAGTTCTTC | CASSVRVLNNEQFF
TRBJ2-1 | TRBD2 | TRBV19 | NA | TGTGCCAGTAGTAAGGTGGCTAGCGGTGGCCATGAGCAGTTCTTC | CASSKVASGGHEQFF
TRBJ2-5 | NA | TRBV19 | NA | TGTGCCACTTCCCCGGGGTACCAAGAGACCCAGTACTTC | CATSPGYQETQYF
TRBJ2-4 | TRBD1 | TRBV19 | once | TGTGCCAGTAGGACGACAGGGGCCAAAAACATTCAGTACTTC | CASRTTGAKNIQYF
TRBJ1-2 | NA | TRBV30 | NA | TGTGCCTGGACTGGGAGGGGGAGTCAAGCTGGCTACACCTTC | CAWTGRGSQAGYTF
TRBJ1-6 | NA | TRBV4-2 | few | TGTGCCAGCAGCCAGGAGGGGACCATTAATTCACCCCTCCACTTT | CASSQEGTINSPLHF
TRBJ2-7 | NA | TRBV20-1 | few | TGCAGTGCTAGTTGGATCAGGGACTACGAGCAGTACTTC | CSASWIRDYEQYF
TRBJ1-3 | NA | TRBV7-2 | NA | TGTGCCAGCAGCTTAGGGGGCAGGGCCATCTCTGGAAACACCATATATTTT | CASSLGGRAISGNTIYF
TRBJ2-2 | TRBD2 | TRBV9 | NA | TGTGCCAGCAGTCAAACGTGGCTAGCGGGAGTTGGAGGAACCGGGGAGCTGTTTTTT | CASSQTWLAGVGGTGELFF
TRBJ1-2 | NA | TRBV9 | NA | TGTGCCAGCAGCGTAGCTCTCGGTACGGGGTCCCCGTTCTATGGCTACACCTTC | CASSVALGTGSPFYGYTF
TRBJ2-3 | NA | TRBV5-1 | NA | TGCGCCAGCAGCTTGGAACTTTCTAGCACAGATACGCAGTATTTT | CASSLELSSTDTQYF
TRBJ1-1 | NA | TRBV6-2/TRBV6-3 | NA | TGTGCCAGCAGTTACGGGGTGATCGCAGGGACTGAAGCTTTCTTT | CASSYGVIAGTEAFF
TRBJ2-6 | TRBD1 | TRBV7-9 | NA | TGTGCCAGCAGCCGGGACAGGGGGGCCGGGGCCAACGTCCTGACTTTC | CASSRDRGAGANVLTF
TRBJ1-2 | NA | TRBV19 | once | TGTGCCAGTAGTATCCTGGGGAAGGGAGCTAACTATGGCTACACCTTC | CASSILGKGANYGYTF
TRBJ1-2 | NA | TRBV30 | once | TGTGCCTGGAGCGCCTCCGACAGAAGGAATGGCTACACCTTC | CAWSASDRRNGYTF
TRBJ1-2 | NA | TRBV25-1 | NA | TGTGCCAGCCCCAATGGGCGCTACACCTTC | CASPNGRYTF
TRBJ1-1 | NA | TRBV7-2 | few | TGTGCCAGCAGCTTAGTGCGGGGGGCCACTGAAGCTTTCTTT | CASSLVRGATEAFF
TRBJ2-5 | NA | TRBV12-3/TRBV12-4 | NA | TGTGCCAGCAACCAACAGGGTTCGGAGACCCAGTACTTC | CASNQQGSETQYF